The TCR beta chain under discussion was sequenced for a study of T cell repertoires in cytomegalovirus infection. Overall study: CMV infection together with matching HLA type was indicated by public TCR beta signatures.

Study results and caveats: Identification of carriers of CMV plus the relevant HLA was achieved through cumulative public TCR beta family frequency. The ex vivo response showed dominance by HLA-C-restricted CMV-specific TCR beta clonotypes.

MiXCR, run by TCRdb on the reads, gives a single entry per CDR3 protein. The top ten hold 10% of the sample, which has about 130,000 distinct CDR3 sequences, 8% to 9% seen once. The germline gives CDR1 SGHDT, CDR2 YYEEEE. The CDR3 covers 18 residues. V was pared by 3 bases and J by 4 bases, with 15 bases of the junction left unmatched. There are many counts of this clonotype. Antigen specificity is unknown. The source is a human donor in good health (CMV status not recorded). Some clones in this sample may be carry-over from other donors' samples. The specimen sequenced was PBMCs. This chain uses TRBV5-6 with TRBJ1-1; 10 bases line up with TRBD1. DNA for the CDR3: TGTGCCAGCAGCTCGGACAGGGGGGTGAAAGGTTTCGGCACTGAAGCTTTCTTT. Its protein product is CASSSDRGVKGFGTEAFF.